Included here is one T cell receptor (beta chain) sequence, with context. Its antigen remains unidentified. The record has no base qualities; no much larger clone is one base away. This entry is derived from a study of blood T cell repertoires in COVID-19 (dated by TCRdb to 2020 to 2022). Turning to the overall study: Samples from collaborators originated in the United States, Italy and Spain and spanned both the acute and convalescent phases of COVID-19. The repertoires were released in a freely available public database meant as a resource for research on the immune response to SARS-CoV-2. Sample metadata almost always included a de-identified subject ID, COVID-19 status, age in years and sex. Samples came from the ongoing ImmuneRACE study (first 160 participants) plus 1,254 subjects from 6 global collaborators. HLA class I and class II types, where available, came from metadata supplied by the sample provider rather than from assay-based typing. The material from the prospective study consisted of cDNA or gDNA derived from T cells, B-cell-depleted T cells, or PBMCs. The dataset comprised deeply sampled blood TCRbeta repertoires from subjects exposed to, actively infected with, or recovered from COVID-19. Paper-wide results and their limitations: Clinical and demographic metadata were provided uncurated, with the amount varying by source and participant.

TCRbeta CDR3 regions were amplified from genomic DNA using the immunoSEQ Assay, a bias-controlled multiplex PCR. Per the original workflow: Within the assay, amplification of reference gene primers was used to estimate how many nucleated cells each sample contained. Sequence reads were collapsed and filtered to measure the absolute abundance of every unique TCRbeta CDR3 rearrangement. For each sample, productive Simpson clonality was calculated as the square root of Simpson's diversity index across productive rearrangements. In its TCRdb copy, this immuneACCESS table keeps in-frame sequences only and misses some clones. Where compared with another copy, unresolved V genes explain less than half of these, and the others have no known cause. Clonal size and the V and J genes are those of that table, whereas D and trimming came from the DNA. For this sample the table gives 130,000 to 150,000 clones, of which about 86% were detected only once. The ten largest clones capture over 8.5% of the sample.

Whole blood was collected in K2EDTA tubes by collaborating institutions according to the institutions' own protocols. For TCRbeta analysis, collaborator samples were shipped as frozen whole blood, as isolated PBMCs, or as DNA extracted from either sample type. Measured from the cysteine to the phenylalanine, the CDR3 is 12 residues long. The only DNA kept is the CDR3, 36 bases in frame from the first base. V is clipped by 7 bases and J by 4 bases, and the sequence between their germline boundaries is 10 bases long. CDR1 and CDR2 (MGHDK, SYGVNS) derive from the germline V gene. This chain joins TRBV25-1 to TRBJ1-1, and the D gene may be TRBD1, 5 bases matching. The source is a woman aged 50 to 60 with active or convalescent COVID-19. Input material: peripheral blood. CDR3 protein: CASKERGTEAFF. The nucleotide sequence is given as TGTGCCAGCAAAGAAAGGGGCACTGAAGCTTTCTTT.